One and the same sample provided the 22 T cell receptor beta chains below, sequenced in a study of monozygotic twins with inflammatory bowel disease. TCRdb reprocessed the 5' RACE reads, with one entry per CDR3 protein and no DNA. The sample's table shows about 140,000 distinct CDR3 sequences. The sample was blood. These receptors were obtained from a human donor with ulcerative colitis or Crohn's disease, or a healthy co-twin of an affected twin (not recorded which).

CDR3 residues: CASSPNRGAAGNTIYF. The V gene is TRBV5-1, the J gene TRBJ1-3; the D call from TCRdb, TRBD1, cannot be confirmed without DNA. The CDR3 covers 16 residues. Germline assignment: CDR1 SGHRS and CDR2 YFSETQ.

The rearrangement uses TRBV7-2 and TRBJ2-3; TCRdb picks TRBD2, but there is no DNA to check that call. CDR3 size: 19 residues. The germline V gene has CDR1 SGHTA and CDR2 FQGNSA. The chain's CDR3 is CASSLAERLAGAGTDTQYF. The entire variable domain, with the rest obtained from reference TRBV7-2 and TRBJ2-3, is as follows: GAGVSQSPSNKVTEKGKDVELRCDPISGHTALYWYRQSLGQGLEFLIYFQGNSAPDKSGLPSDRFSAERTGGSVSTLTIQRTQQEDSAVYLCASSLAERLAGAGTDTQYFGPGTRLTVL.

The rearrangement links TRBV7-3 to TRBJ2-3; TCRdb designates TRBD2, a call that cannot be tested without DNA. The CDR3 sequence is 15 residues long. The germline CDR1 and CDR2 sequences are SGHTA and FQGTGA. The CDR3 sequence: CASSLSLGGVHTQYF.

The chain is built from TRBV5-5 and TRBJ1-1; no DNA is available, so the TRBD1 call from TCRdb remains unchecked. The germline CDR1 and CDR2 sequences are SGHKS and YYEKEE (reference sequence). The CDR3 consists of 15 residues. The CDR3 loop reads CASRHPGPLRTEAFF.

The chain carries TRBV20-1 and TRBJ1-2. This CDR3 is 13 amino acids long. Germline V gives CDR1 DFQATT, CDR2 SNEGSKA (reference sequence). The CDR3 reads CSARGFGDFGYTF.

The rearrangement uses TRBV28 and TRBJ2-7; TCRdb lists TRBD1, though no DNA is available to test this call. This CDR3 is built from 14 residues. CDR1 and CDR2 (germline): MDHEN, SYDVKM. The CDR3 sequence: CASSPGTGLYEQYF.

This chain links TRBV20-1 with TRBJ1-2; TCRdb returns TRBD1, unconfirmable since there is no DNA. The CDR3 spans 14 residues. Germline CDR1 is DFQATT and CDR2 is SNEGSKA (reference sequence). The CDR3 reads CSAPPGTGSYGYTF.

The chain uses TRBV19 and TRBJ1-5; checking the TCRdb D call of TRBD1 is not possible without DNA. Germline V CDR1 and CDR2: LNHDA, SQIVND (reference sequence). This CDR3 is 15 amino acids long. CDR3 in amino acids: CASSLDRGLSQPQHF. The entire variable domain, with the rest obtained from reference TRBV19 and TRBJ1-5, is as follows: DGGITQSPKYLFRKEGQNVTLSCEQNLNHDAMYWYRQDPGQGLRLIYYSQIVNDFQKGDIAEGYSVSREKKESFPLTVTSAQKNPTAFYLCASSLDRGLSQPQHFGDGTRLSIL.

The V call is TRBV5-1, the J call TRBJ2-2; TCRdb returns TRBD2, unconfirmable since there is no DNA. The CDR3 is made up of 14 amino acids. Germline CDR1 and CDR2: SGHRS and YFSETQ. The CDR3 is CASSLEAQPGELFF.

The chain couples TRBV25-1 to TRBJ1-6; TCRdb gives TRBD1 as the D gene, but with no DNA this cannot be confirmed. Looked up from germline, CDR1 is MGHDK and CDR2 is SYGVNS. CDR3 length: 15 residues. The CDR3 is CASSEYRGNNSPLHF.

CDR3 region: CASSVTGVDTEAFF. V gene TRBV5-1 combines with J gene TRBJ1-1; the TCRdb D gene call, TRBD1, has no DNA to confirm it. Looked up from germline, CDR1 is SGHRS and CDR2 is YFSETQ. The CDR3 totals 14 residues.

This sequence joins TRBV5-1 and TRBJ2-3; TCRdb names TRBD2, which stays unverified in the absence of DNA. CDR3 length equals 16 residues. The germline gives CDR1 SGHRS, CDR2 YFSETQ. The chain's CDR3 is CASSSGLAGSQDTQYF.

The CDR3: CSAIAGGHSYNEQFF. The chain couples TRBV20-1 to TRBJ2-1; the D gene TCRdb calls, TRBD2, cannot be checked with no DNA. Looked up from germline, CDR1 is DFQATT and CDR2 is SNEGSKA (reference sequence). The length of the CDR3 is 15 residues.

The V gene is TRBV27, the J gene TRBJ1-2. From germline, CDR1 is MNHEY and CDR2 SMNVEV (reference sequence). This CDR3 contains 13 residues. CDR3 region: CASSLIKEGTAEF.

CDR3 sequence reads: CASSLMGGKADGYTF. The V gene is TRBV7-3, the J gene TRBJ1-2. The V gene's germline CDR1 is SGHTA and CDR2 FQGTGA. The CDR3 has 15 amino acids.

The genes are TRBV11-3 and TRBJ2-5; TCRdb reports TRBD1, a call that lacks DNA to check it against. CDR3 size: 13 residues. Per the germline V gene, CDR1 is SGHNT and CDR2 is YENEEA. CDR3 in amino acids: CASSLGRRSTQYF.

The chain joins TRBV5-1 to TRBJ1-6; the D call from TCRdb, TRBD1, cannot be confirmed without DNA. The germline V gene encodes CDR1 SGHRS and CDR2 YFSETQ. The CDR3 length is 16 residues. The CDR3 reads CASSPGRDSYNSPLHF. The whole variable domain, remainder taken from reference TRBV5-1 and TRBJ1-6, is KAGVTQTPRYLIKTRGQQVTLSCSPISGHRSVSWYQQTPGQGLQFLFEYFSETQRNKGNFPGRFSGRQFSNSRSEMNVSTLELGDSALYLCASSPGRDSYNSPLHFGNGTRLTVT.

The genes are TRBV5-6 and TRBJ1-4. In germline, CDR1 is SGHDT, CDR2 YYEEEE. The CDR3 sequence is 16 residues long. The chain's CDR3 is CASTLGGGPGGEKLFF.

The rearrangement joins TRBV4-3 to TRBJ2-5; TCRdb indicates TRBD1, and absent DNA this call remains unverified. This CDR3 has 16 residues. The V gene's germline CDR1 is LGHNA and CDR2 YSLEER. This CDR3 reads CASSQKGPGRKETQYF.

CDR3 in amino acids: CASSGSDRVEGIEQFF. This chain uses TRBV5-1 with TRBJ2-1; TCRdb selects TRBD1, and the lack of DNA leaves this call unchecked. The CDR3 is 16 residues long. Germline loops: CDR1 SGHRS, CDR2 YFSETQ.

The chain links TRBV7-7 to TRBJ2-1. The CDR3 extends over 15 amino acids. Germline V gene data show CDR1 as SSHAT and CDR2 as FNYEAQ (reference sequence). The CDR3 spells CASSPTGSTYNEQFF.

The V and J genes are TRBV12-3 or TRBV12-4 and TRBJ2-6. This CDR3 has 15 amino acids. The CDR3 spells CASSAHLSGANVLTF.